This TCR beta chain was recorded in a study of human T cells and chemical hapten exposure. Overall study context: TCR yield per sample varied, mainly due to pooled library volumes.

Described time point: healthy volunteer bleed at 6 weeks. From whole blood left unfractionated, total RNA was extracted. Via MiXCR, TCRdb re-called the RACE reads, giving one row per CDR3 protein. This table holds about 37,000 distinct CDR3 sequences, roughly 5% found once. There are many counts of this clonotype. V lost 6 bases and J lost 3, with 21 bases in between. The CDR3 runs to 17 residues. Germline CDR1 and CDR2: SGHNT and YYREEE (reference sequence). The rearrangement links TRBV5-4 to TRBJ2-2; a possible D gene is TRBD2 (6 bases). Sequencing was carried out using whole blood. The receptor's source is a human donor in good health. Some clones in this sample may be carry-over from other donors' samples. CDR3 sequence (DNA): TGTGCCAGCAACCCGCCTCCCGGGAGTAGGTACACCGGGGAGCTGTTTTTT. Its translation is CASNPPPGSRYTGELFF. The whole variable domain, filled in from reference TRBV5-4 and TRBJ2-2, reads ETGVTQSPTHLIKTRGQQVTLRCSSQSGHNTVSWYQQALGQGPQFIFQYYREEENGRGNFPPRFSGLQFPNYSSELNVNALELDDSALYLCASNPPPGSRYTGELFFGEGSRLTVL.